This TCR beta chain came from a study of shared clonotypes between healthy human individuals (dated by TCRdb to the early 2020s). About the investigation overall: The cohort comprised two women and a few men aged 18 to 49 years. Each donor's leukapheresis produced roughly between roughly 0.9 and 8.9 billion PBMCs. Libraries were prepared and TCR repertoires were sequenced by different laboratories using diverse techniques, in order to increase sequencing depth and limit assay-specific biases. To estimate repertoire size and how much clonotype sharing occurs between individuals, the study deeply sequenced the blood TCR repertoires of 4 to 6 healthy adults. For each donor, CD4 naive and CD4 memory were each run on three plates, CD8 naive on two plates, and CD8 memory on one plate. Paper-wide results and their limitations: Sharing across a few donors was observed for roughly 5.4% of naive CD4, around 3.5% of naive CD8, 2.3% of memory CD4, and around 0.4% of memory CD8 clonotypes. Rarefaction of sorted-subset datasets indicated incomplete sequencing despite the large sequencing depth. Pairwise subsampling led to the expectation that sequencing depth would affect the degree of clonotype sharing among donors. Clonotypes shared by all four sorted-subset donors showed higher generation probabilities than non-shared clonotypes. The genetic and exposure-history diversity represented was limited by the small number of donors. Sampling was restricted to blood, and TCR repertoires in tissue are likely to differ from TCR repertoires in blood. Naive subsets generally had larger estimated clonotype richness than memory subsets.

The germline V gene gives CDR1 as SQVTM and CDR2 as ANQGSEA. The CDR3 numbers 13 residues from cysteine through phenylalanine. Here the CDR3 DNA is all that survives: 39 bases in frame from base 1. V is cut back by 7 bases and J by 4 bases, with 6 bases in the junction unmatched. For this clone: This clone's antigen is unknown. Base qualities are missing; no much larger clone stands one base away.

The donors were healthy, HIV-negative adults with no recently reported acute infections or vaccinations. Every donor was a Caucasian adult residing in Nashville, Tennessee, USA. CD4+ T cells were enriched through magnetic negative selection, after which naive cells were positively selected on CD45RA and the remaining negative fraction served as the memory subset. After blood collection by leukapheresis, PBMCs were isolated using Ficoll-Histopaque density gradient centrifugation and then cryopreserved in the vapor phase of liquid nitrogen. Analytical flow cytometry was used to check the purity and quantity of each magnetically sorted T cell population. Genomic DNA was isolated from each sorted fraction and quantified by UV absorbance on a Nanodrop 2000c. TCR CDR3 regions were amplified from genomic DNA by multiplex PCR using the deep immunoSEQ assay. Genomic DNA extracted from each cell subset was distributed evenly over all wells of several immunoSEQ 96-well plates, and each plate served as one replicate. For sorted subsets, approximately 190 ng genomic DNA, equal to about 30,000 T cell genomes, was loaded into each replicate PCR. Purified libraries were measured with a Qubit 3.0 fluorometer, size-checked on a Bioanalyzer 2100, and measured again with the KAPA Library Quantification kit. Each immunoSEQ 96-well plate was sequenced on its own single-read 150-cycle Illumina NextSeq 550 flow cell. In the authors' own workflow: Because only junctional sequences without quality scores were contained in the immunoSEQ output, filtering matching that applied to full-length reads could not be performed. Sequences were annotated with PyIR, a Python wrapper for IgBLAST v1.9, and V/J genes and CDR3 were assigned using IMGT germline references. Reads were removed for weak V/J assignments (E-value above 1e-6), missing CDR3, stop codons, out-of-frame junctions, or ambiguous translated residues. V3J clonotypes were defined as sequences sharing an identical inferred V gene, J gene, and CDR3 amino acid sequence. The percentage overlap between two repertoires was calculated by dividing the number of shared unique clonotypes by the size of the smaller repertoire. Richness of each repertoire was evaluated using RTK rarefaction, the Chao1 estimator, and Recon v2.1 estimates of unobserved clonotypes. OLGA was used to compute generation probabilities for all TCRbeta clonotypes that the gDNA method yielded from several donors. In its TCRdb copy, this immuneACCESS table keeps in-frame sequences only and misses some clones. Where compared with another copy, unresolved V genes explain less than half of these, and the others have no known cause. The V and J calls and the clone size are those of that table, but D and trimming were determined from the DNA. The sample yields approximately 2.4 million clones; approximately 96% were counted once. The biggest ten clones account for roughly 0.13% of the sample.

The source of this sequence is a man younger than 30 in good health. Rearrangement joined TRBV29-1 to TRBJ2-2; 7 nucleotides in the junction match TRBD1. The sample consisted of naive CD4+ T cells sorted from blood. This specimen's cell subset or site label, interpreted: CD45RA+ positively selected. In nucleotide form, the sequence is TGCAGCGCTCGGGGACAGACCACCGGGGAGCTGTTTTTT. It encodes CSARGQTTGELFF.